This TCR beta chain derives from a study of blood T cell repertoires in COVID-19. Study-level information: Whether acute or convalescent, the COVID-19 samples came from the United States, Italy and Spain. Sample material is recorded as cDNA or gDNA derived from T cells, B-cell-depleted T cells, or PBMCs.

V lost 10 bases, J lost 0 bases, and 10 bases lay in between. Germline assignment: CDR1 ENHRY and CDR2 SYGVKD. The CDR3 runs 13 residues. In the original analysis: By means of reference gene primer amplification, nucleated cell counts were estimated. TCRdb's table, derived via immunoSEQ multiplex PCR, lists solely in-frame clones and lacks some. V and J calls and clone size are copied from that table; D and trimming were computed from the DNA. Found here are under 85,000 clones, about 89% of them singletons; the top ten hold about 15%. The chain joins TRBV10-3 to TRBJ2-1, with TRBD1 as a possible D gene (6 bases). This clonotype was sampled from an older man with active or convalescent COVID-19. The sequencing sample was made of peripheral blood. CDR3 in DNA: TGTGCCACCAGGGGAGACTCCTACAATGAGCAGTTCTTC. Protein product: CATRGDSYNEQFF.